The 11 T cell receptor beta chains in this list originate from one sample, sequenced in a study of blood T cells in healthy people across ages. Through a sample-barcoded 5' primer and a J-beta primer mix, a second PCR was run for roughly 7 to 11 cycles. TCRdb independently ran MiXCR on the 5' RACE reads; one entry per CDR3 protein. The sample includes more than 600,000 distinct CDR3 sequences, 20% to 25% of them seen just once. These data were likewise used in another study, on T cells of mothers and their children.

The sequencing input was blood. These receptors were collected from a boy under 18 in good health.

The V and J genes are TRBV28 and TRBJ1-1; weak D call: TRBD1 (6 bases). Germline values: CDR1 MDHEN, CDR2 SYDVKM. This CDR3 has 15 residues. Trimming shortened V by 5 bases and J by 1 base, and 14 bases separated the two germline ends. The CDR3 is CASSVRTAPNTEAFF. CDR3 DNA sequence: TGTGCCAGCAGTGTTCGGACAGCCCCGAACACTGAAGCTTTCTTT.

Written as DNA, the CDR3 is TGTGCCAGCAGTCAAGCATGGGTTGGGGCCAACGTCCTGACTTTC. Encoded protein: CASSQAWVGANVLTF. The chain joins TRBV11-2 to TRBJ2-6; D gene uncertain. The CDR3 consists of 15 residues. V lost 6 bases, J lost 3 bases, and 12 bases lay in between. Looked up from germline, CDR1 is SGHAT and CDR2 is FQNNGV.

J is TRBJ2-1 and V is TRBV5-1, with 8 bases fitting TRBD2. The CDR3 runs 13 residues. Per the germline V gene, CDR1 is SGHRS and CDR2 is YFSETQ. Unmatched junction bases numbered 4, after V lost 2 bases and J lost 9 bases. This chain's CDR3 is CASSFQREIEQFF. CDR3 in DNA: TGCGCCAGCAGCTTCCAGCGGGAGATTGAGCAGTTCTTC.

V usage is TRBV2 and J usage is TRBJ2-7; 9 bases agree with TRBD2. V lost 5 bases, J lost 4 bases, and 18 bases stayed unmatched. There are 18 residues in the CDR3. Germline V gene lookup returns CDR1 SNHLY and CDR2 FYNNEI. In DNA form, the CDR3 reads TGTGCCAGCAGTCAGAGCATTTCACTAGCGGGTATGGAATACGAGCAGTACTTC. This encodes CASSQSISLAGMEYEQYF. Filled out from reference TRBV2 and TRBJ2-7, the complete variable domain reads EPEVTQTPSHQVTQMGQEVILRCVPISNHLYFYWYRQILGQKVEFLVSFYNNEISEKSEIFDDQFSVERPDGSNFTLKIRSTKLEDSAMYFCASSQSISLAGMEYEQYFGPGTRLTVT.

The chain recombines TRBV5-1 with TRBJ2-5; 10 bases align to TRBD2. Germline V gene lookup returns CDR1 SGHRS and CDR2 YFSETQ. The CDR3 length is 16 residues. Trimming cost V 5 bases and J 5 bases; bases outside gene matches: 12. CDR3 sequence reads: CASSYGLAGVAETQYF. The CDR3 DNA is TGCGCCAGCAGTTACGGTCTAGCGGGAGTGGCGGAGACCCAGTACTTC. Full variable domain (remainder filled in from reference TRBV5-1 and TRBJ2-5): KAGVTQTPRYLIKTRGQQVTLSCSPISGHRSVSWYQQTPGQGLQFLFEYFSETQRNKGNFPGRFSGRQFSNSRSEMNVSTLELGDSALYLCASSYGLAGVAETQYFGPGTRLLVL.

This clonotype was observed a few times. This rearrangement joins TRBV12-3 or TRBV12-4 to TRBJ2-3; TRBD1 matches 7 bases. V shed 5 bases, J shed 1 base, and the junction held 3 bases outside the gene matches. CDR3 length: 14 residues. DNA of the CDR3: TGTGCCAGCAGTGAGGACAGGCGCACAGATACGCAGTATTTT. It encodes CASSEDRRTDTQYF.

The chain recombines TRBV6-6 with TRBJ2-5; D unresolved. Germline CDR1 and CDR2: MNHNY and SVGAGI (reference sequence). This CDR3 region has 12 residues. V was cut by 10 bases and J by 2 bases, with 11 bases left in between. The CDR3 DNA reads as TGTGCCACCGCCAACCAACAAGAGACCCAGTACTTC. Encoded protein: CATANQQETQYF.

The rearrangement links TRBV5-1 to TRBJ2-4, with 10 bases that match TRBD1. The CDR3 loop spans 17 amino acids. After removal of 3 bases from V and 7 bases from J, the junction contained 13 bases not matched to a gene. Germline V lookup: CDR1 SGHRS, CDR2 YFSETQ. The CDR3 DNA reads TGCGCCAGCAGCTCTCACGGGGCCGGGACAGGGGTTAACATTCAGTACTTC. Its protein is CASSSHGAGTGVNIQYF. Filled out from reference TRBV5-1 and TRBJ2-4, the complete variable domain reads KAGVTQTPRYLIKTRGQQVTLSCSPISGHRSVSWYQQTPGQGLQFLFEYFSETQRNKGNFPGRFSGRQFSNSRSEMNVSTLELGDSALYLCASSSHGAGTGVNIQYFGAGTRLSVL.

The sample holds a few counts of this clonotype. The genes are TRBV2 and TRBJ2-5; D possibly corresponds to TRBD1 (6 bases). CDR3 length equals 13 residues. The V and J ends lost 8 bases and 1 base respectively, with 11 bases between them. Germline-derived CDR1 and CDR2 are SNHLY and FYNNEI. The CDR3 sequence is CASLTQGQETQYF. CDR3 sequence (DNA): TGTGCCAGCTTGACACAGGGCCAAGAGACCCAGTACTTC.

V gene TRBV5-1 combines with J gene TRBJ2-2, with 9 bases lining up with TRBD1. Germline assignment: CDR1 SGHRS and CDR2 YFSETQ. This CDR3 spans 15 amino acids. The V gene end was trimmed by 6 bases and the J gene end by 1 base; junction bases not matched to a gene: 4. The CDR3 sequence: CASTGQGKNTGELFF. The CDR3 region has the DNA TGCGCCAGCACCGGACAGGGGAAGAACACCGGGGAGCTGTTTTTT.

This clonotype has just a few counts. The gene calls are TRBV7-9 and TRBJ2-7, with 11 bases that match TRBD1. The germline gives CDR1 SEHNR, CDR2 FQNEAQ (reference sequence). The J segment lost 4 bases and the V segment lost 4 bases, leaving 6 bases of the junction unmatched. This CDR3 region has 15 residues. The CDR3 reads CASSWTGGRAYEQYF. In DNA, the CDR3 is TGTGCCAGCAGCTGGACAGGGGGCAGGGCGTACGAGCAGTACTTC.